The clone carrying this TCR beta chain was observed at least ten times. Its antigen is unidentified. Lactation, pregnancy, uncontrolled infections and other autoimmune diseases were all grounds for excluding patients. The CDR3 extends over 14 amino acids. Unmatched junction bases numbered 8, after V lost 5 bases and J lost 6 bases. The germline V gene encodes CDR1 KGHSH and CDR2 LQKENI. From RNA, the CDR3 regions of TCR beta chains were amplified and sequenced. The library came from an HTBI-primed first-round RT-PCR and a second-round multiplex PCR. TCRdb reanalysed the multiplex PCR reads using MiXCR and keeps one entry per CDR3 protein. In the table there are 350,000 to 450,000 distinct CDR3 sequences, around 21% of which are singletons. This entry comes from a study of Graves' ophthalmopathy and Graves' hyperthyroidism. Study background: The blood sample was drawn at first diagnosis and before any treatment.

Study-level findings and limits: Ophthalmopathy progression predictions by the model showed approximately 75% specificity and about 68% sensitivity.

The source is a woman younger than 30 with stable Graves' hyperthyroidism. Sequenced material: peripheral blood. This chain connects TRBV18 to TRBJ2-7; 9 positions agree with TRBD1. Here the CDR3 DNA reads TGTGCCAGCTCATCGTCGGGACAGGGCGGCGAGCAGTACTTC. Its protein product is CASSSSGQGGEQYF.